These 25 T cell receptor beta chains originate from one sample sequenced in a study of blood T cell repertoires in COVID-19 (dated by TCRdb to 2020 to 2022). The library was produced with the immunoSEQ multiplex PCR assay. The table was pulled from immuneACCESS by TCRdb, which kept in-frame rearrangements only. Such tables lose some clones; where checked, under half of the loss comes from unresolved V genes, and the rest has no known cause. The sample records under 20,000 clones, roughly 86% of which are singletons. 5.2% of the sample comes from the top ten. The sequenced sample was peripheral blood. Receptor source: a human donor in a cohort sampled during active COVID-19.

The chain joins TRBV30 to TRBJ1-1; perhaps TRBD1 as D (5 bases). CDR3 length: 13 amino acids. Germline-derived CDR1 and CDR2 are GTSNPN and SVGIG (reference sequence). The CDR3 loop is CAWDAIGYTEAFF. In DNA form, the CDR3 reads TGTGCATGGGACGCGATCGGTTACACTGAAGCTTTCTTT.

This rearrangement joins TRBV5-6 to TRBJ1-1; TRBD1 might be the D (5 bases). The V end lost 3 bases, the J end lost 3 bases, and 15 bases lay between the germline ends. The CDR3 length is 15 residues. Germline CDR1 is SGHDT and CDR2 is YYEEEE. The CDR3 is CASSSPRTKYTEAFF. For the CDR3, the DNA is TGTGCCAGCAGCTCGCCCCGGACAAAGTACACTGAAGCTTTCTTT.

The gene calls are TRBV27 and TRBJ1-2, with 8 bases identical to TRBD1. The germline CDR1 and CDR2 sequences are MNHEY and SMNVEV (reference sequence). CDR3 length: 15 amino acids. V shed 7 bases, J shed 5 bases, and the junction held 12 bases outside the gene matches. CDR3 nucleotide sequence: TGTGCCAGCACCCCGACAGGGGAGGTTAGGTATGGCTACACCTTC. It encodes CASTPTGEVRYGYTF.

This clone was seen a single time. The rearrangement joins TRBV6-5 to TRBJ2-2, with TRBD1 matching over 8 bases. Per the germline V gene, CDR1 is MNHEY and CDR2 is SVGAGI. V lost 6 bases to trimming and J lost 1 base; unmatched junction nucleotides: 4. The CDR3 has 15 residues. CDR3 bases: TGTGCCAGCAGGCTCGGGACAGGGAACACCGGGGAGCTGTTTTTT. Translation: CASRLGTGNTGELFF.

The chain links TRBV3-1 (or the pseudogene TRBV3-2) to TRBJ2-5, with no clear D. V lost 3 bases and J 4 bases, leaving 15 bases between the germline ends. Germline V gene lookup returns CDR1 LGHDT and CDR2 YNNKEL (reference sequence). This CDR3 comprises 15 residues. CDR3 in amino acids: CASSQAPGVSETQYF. CDR3 DNA: TGTGCCAGCAGCCAGGCCCCTGGAGTGTCAGAGACCCAGTACTTC.

The chain couples TRBV9 to TRBJ1-2; 7 nucleotides line up with TRBD1. The V gene's germline CDR1 is SGDLS and CDR2 YYNGEE. The CDR3 contains 14 residues. After removal of 3 bases from V and 3 bases from J, the junction contained 5 bases not matched to a gene. DNA of the CDR3: TGTGCCAGCAGCGCGGCCGGGACAGACTATGGCTACACCTTC. It specifies CASSAAGTDYGYTF.

V and J are TRBV15 and TRBJ1-3; no definite D call. The germline gives CDR1 LNHNV, CDR2 YYDKDF (reference sequence). Trimming removed 1 base from V and 0 bases from J, with 4 bases in between. The CDR3 runs to 14 residues. CDR3 in amino acids: CATSRGDSGNTIYF. CDR3 in DNA: TGTGCCACCAGCAGAGGAGACTCTGGAAACACCATATATTTT.

This clone has just one count. The V and J genes are TRBV5-6 and TRBJ2-2, with 7 bases matching TRBD1. The V and J ends lost 1 base and 6 bases, in that order; junction bases with no gene match: 3. CDR3 length: 14 amino acids. Germline lookup yields CDR1 SGHDT and CDR2 YYEEEE. CDR3 residues: CASSLTGASGELFF. The CDR3 DNA is TGTGCCAGCAGCTTGACAGGGGCATCCGGGGAGCTGTTTTTT. The whole variable domain, filled in from reference TRBV5-6 and TRBJ2-2, reads DAGVTQSPTHLIKTRGQQVTLRCSPKSGHDTVSWYQQALGQGPQFIFQYYEEEERQRGNFPDRFSGHQFPNYSSELNVNALLLGDSALYLCASSLTGASGELFFGEGSRLTVL.

The V call is TRBV10-1, the J call TRBJ2-1; 8 bases are a match to TRBD2. Germline lookup yields CDR1 WNHNN and CDR2 SYGVQD (reference sequence). CDR3 length equals 14 residues. The trim removed 5 bases at V and 0 bases at J, leaving 0 bases unmatched. The CDR3: CASSLAGSYNEQFF. The CDR3 DNA reads TGCGCCAGCAGTCTAGCGGGCTCCTACAATGAGCAGTTCTTC.

The V gene is TRBV10-3, the J gene TRBJ1-5; D might be TRBD1 (5 bases). Trimming took off 0 bases at V and 5 bases at J, with 8 bases between the two ends. Germline CDR1 is ENHRY and CDR2 is SYGVKD. There are 14 residues in the CDR3. The CDR3 sequence is CAISESGGYQPQHF. CDR3 DNA: TGTGCCATCAGTGAGTCGGGGGGATATCAGCCCCAGCATTTT.

J is TRBJ2-3 and V is TRBV7-2; TRBD2 matches at 8 bases. There are 15 residues in the CDR3. V shed 5 bases and J 2 bases; nucleotides not matched to a gene: 6. CDR1 and CDR2 from the germline V gene are SGHTA and FQGNSA. The CDR3 loop reads CASSPSSGYTDTQYF. CDR3 sequence (DNA): TGTGCCAGCAGCCCCTCTAGCGGGTACACAGATACGCAGTATTTT.

The V call is TRBV10-3, the J call TRBJ2-2; TRBD2 aligns across 7 bases. The CDR3 has 13 residues. Looked up from germline, CDR1 is ENHRY and CDR2 is SYGVKD. The ends lost 9 bases at V and 4 bases at J; junction bases unmatched: 5. CDR3 loop: CAIRAGPTGELFF. Here the CDR3 DNA reads TGTGCCATTCGAGCGGGACCCACCGGGGAGCTGTTTTTT.

The chain joins TRBV18 to TRBJ2-3, with TRBD2 matching over 13 bases. J lost 4 bases, V lost 3 bases, and 1 base had no gene match. This CDR3 region has 15 residues. CDR1 and CDR2 from the germline V gene are KGHSH and LQKENI. CDR3 in DNA: TGTGCCAGCTCACCCGGACTAGCGGGAGCAGATACGCAGTATTTT. It codes for CASSPGLAGADTQYF.

The rearrangement joins TRBV19 to TRBJ2-2; 11 positions match TRBD2. There are 19 residues in the CDR3. V trimming: 4 bases; J trimming: 6 bases; junction bases outside the gene matches: 16. Germline V gene data show CDR1 as LNHDA and CDR2 as SQIVND (reference sequence). CDR3 bases: TGTGCCAGTAGTACACTGACTAGCGGGATCCCTAGGCCCCCCGGGGAGCTGTTTTTT. Amino acid sequence: CASSTLTSGIPRPPGELFF.

The V gene is TRBV24-1, the J gene TRBJ1-5; 8 bases line up with TRBD1. The CDR3 length is 14 residues. J was trimmed by 5 bases and V by 4 bases; bases with no gene match: 3. Germline CDR1 reads KGHDR; CDR2 reads SFDVKD. CDR3 in amino acids: CATSEDRVDQPQHF. For the CDR3, the DNA is TGTGCCACCAGTGAGGACAGGGTGGATCAGCCCCAGCATTTT.

V and J are TRBV9 and TRBJ2-2, with 9 bases identical to TRBD2. V was pared by 4 bases and J by 7 bases, with 5 bases of the junction left unmatched. The germline CDR1 and CDR2 sequences are SGDLS and YYNGEE. The CDR3 is 14 amino acids. CDR3 loop: CASSPSGDVGELFF. The DNA for the CDR3 is TGTGCCAGCAGCCCTAGCGGGGATGTCGGGGAGCTGTTTTTT. Full variable domain (outside the CDR3, taken from reference TRBV9 and TRBJ2-2): DSGVTQTPKHLITATGQRVTLRCSPRSGDLSVYWYQQSLDQGLQFLIQYYNGEERAKGNILERFSAQQFPDLHSELNLSSLELGDSALYFCASSPSGDVGELFFGEGSRLTVL.

For the CDR3, the DNA is TGTGCCAGCAGTTCGCCGGGACTGACCCCCGGGGAGCTGTTTTTT. This gives the protein CASSSPGLTPGELFF. This sequence joins TRBV28 and TRBJ2-2; possible D gene TRBD2, 6 bases. This CDR3 has 15 residues. V was trimmed by 4 bases and J by 6 bases, leaving 15 bases between them. Germline CDR1 reads MDHEN; CDR2 reads SYDVKM.

J is TRBJ1-2 and V is TRBV6-1; D may be TRBD1 (5 bases). Germline V gene data show CDR1 as MNHNS and CDR2 as SASEGT. V shed 2 bases and J shed 8 bases, with 15 bases lying between them. This CDR3 has 14 amino acids. CDR3 sequence: CASSESRMGGGYTF. CDR3 in DNA: TGTGCCAGCAGTGAAAGCAGGATGGGGGGGGGCTACACCTTC.

This chain links TRBV28 with TRBJ1-2; TRBD1 matches at 7 bases. Germline V CDR1 and CDR2: MDHEN, SYDVKM. The CDR3 length is 14 residues. Trimming at V came to 7 bases and at J to 2 bases, leaving 7 bases not matched to a gene. In nucleotides, the CDR3 is TGTGCCAGCAAGAGGGACAGCGCGAACTATGGCTACACCTTC. Its translation is CASKRDSANYGYTF.

V is TRBV21-1 and J is TRBJ2-6; the D call in the table, TRBD1, was not verified against the DNA. TRBV21-1 is reported as a pseudogene. The CDR3 loop spans 21 amino acids. The CDR3 spells CASSRLSGRDSHYSGANVLTF. CDR3 nucleotide sequence: TGTGCCAGCAGCCGTCTTTCTGGCCGAGACAGCCATTACTCTGGGGCCAACGTCCTGACTTTC.

The chain combines TRBV5-1 with TRBJ1-2, with 9 bases fitting TRBD1. The germline CDR1 and CDR2 sequences are SGHRS and YFSETQ. With 3 bases clipped from V and 4 bases from J, the junction kept 1 base outside the gene matches. This CDR3 spans 13 amino acids. CDR3 protein: CASSSGQGYGYTF. The CDR3 DNA is TGCGCCAGCAGCTCGGGACAGGGCTATGGCTACACCTTC.

The chain uses TRBV2 and TRBJ2-1; 7 bases are a match to TRBD2. Germline V gene lookup returns CDR1 SNHLY and CDR2 FYNNEI. The CDR3 covers 14 residues. Losses at the gene ends were 7 bases for V and 4 bases for J; bases not matched to a gene: 7. This CDR3 reads CASKGSGRYNEQFF. In nucleotides, the CDR3 is TGTGCCAGCAAAGGTAGCGGGCGGTACAATGAGCAGTTCTTC.

The chain employs TRBV9 and TRBJ1-1; 7 bases are a match to TRBD1. V lost 4 bases, J lost 4 bases, and 4 bases stayed unmatched. The CDR3 runs to 13 residues. CDR1 and CDR2 from the germline V gene are SGDLS and YYNGEE. The CDR3 sequence is CASSRQGVTEAFF. As DNA, the CDR3 is TGTGCCAGCAGCAGACAGGGAGTCACTGAAGCTTTCTTT.

The CDR3 DNA sequence: TGTGCCAGCAGCCGGACAGGGGACACTGAAGCTTTCTTT. This sequence encodes CASSRTGDTEAFF. The rearrangement links TRBV6-5 to TRBJ1-1; TRBD1 matches at 9 bases. CDR3 length equals 13 residues. Per germline, CDR1 MNHEY and CDR2 SVGAGI. Trimming took 6 bases from V and 3 from J; bases not matched to a gene: 2.

A remark on this clone: The same CDR3 arises from other DNA sequences in this sample as well. V and J are TRBV19 and TRBJ2-7, with a weak D call TRBD2 (6 bases). CDR3 length: 15 amino acids. The germline V gene encodes CDR1 LNHDA and CDR2 SQIVND (reference sequence). Trimming left V 6 bases short and J 0 bases short, with 15 bases between. The CDR3 reads CASSPGLGLSYEQYF. CDR3 nucleotides: TGTGCCAGTAGCCCCGGGTTGGGACTCTCCTACGAGCAGTACTTC.